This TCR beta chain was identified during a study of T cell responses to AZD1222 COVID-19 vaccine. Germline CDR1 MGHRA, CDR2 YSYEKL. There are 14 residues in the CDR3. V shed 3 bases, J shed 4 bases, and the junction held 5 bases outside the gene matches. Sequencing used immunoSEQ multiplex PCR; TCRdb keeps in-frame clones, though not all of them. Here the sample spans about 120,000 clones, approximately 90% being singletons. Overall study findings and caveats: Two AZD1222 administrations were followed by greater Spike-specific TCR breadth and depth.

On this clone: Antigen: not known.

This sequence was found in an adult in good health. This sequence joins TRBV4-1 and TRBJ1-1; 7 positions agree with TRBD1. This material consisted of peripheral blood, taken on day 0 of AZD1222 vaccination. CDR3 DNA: TGCGCCAGCAGCCACCGACAGGGAATCACTGAAGCTTTCTTT. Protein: CASSHRQGITEAFF.